These 12 T cell receptor beta chains share one sample of origin, sequenced in a study of regulatory T cells in long-lasting Graves disease. Documented time point: newly diagnosed GD, antithyroid drugs for less than 3 months. Construction of the TCR library relied on RNA isolated from PBMCs. Arm-PCR of CDR3 regions with iRepertoire HTBI primers generated TCR beta libraries. MiXCR, run by TCRdb on the multiplex PCR reads, gives a single entry per CDR3 protein. This table has roughly 250,000 distinct CDR3 sequences, about 20% appearing once. This sample also belongs to another study, concerning T cells in Graves' hyperthyroidism and ophthalmopathy.

Sequenced here: peripheral blood mononuclear cells (PBMCs), sampled at new diagnosis, from a patient treated with antithyroid drugs. These receptors came from a woman in her twenties or thirties with Graves disease.

This clonotype was picked up many times. V and J are TRBV3-1 and TRBJ2-3, with 9 positions matching TRBD1. Per the germline V gene, CDR1 is LGHDT and CDR2 is YNNKEL (reference sequence). This CDR3 has 16 amino acids. V dropped 2 bases and J dropped 3; count of bases not matched to a gene: 6. The CDR3 DNA reads as TGTGCCAGCAGCCAACCCGGGACAGGGTGGACAGATACGCAGTATTTT. Translation: CASSQPGTGWTDTQYF.

There are many counts of this clonotype. This CDR3 is CASSLWGSSYEQYF. In DNA, the CDR3 is TGTGCCAGCAGCTTATGGGGGAGCTCCTACGAGCAGTACTTC. The chain links TRBV7-2 to TRBJ2-7; either TRBD1 or TRBD2 may supply D (5 bases each). V was trimmed by 2 bases and J by 0 bases, leaving 8 bases between them. Germline V gives CDR1 SGHTA, CDR2 FQGNSA. The CDR3 is 14 amino acids.

The table lists this clonotype with many counts. This chain links TRBV12-3 or TRBV12-4 with TRBJ1-3; 8 bases line up with TRBD1. V shed 6 bases and J 1 base; nucleotides not matched to a gene: 5. This CDR3 has 15 amino acids. The CDR3 region is CASRRTGRSGNTIYF. The CDR3 bases are TGTGCCAGCAGGAGGACAGGGCGGTCTGGAAACACCATATATTTT.

This clonotype was counted only a few times. The chain carries TRBV4-1 and TRBJ2-1; D perhaps matches TRBD2 (6 bases). This CDR3 has 18 residues. The germline CDR1 and CDR2 sequences are MGHRA and YSYEKL. V dropped 0 bases and J dropped 0 bases, with 15 bases sitting between them. CDR3 in amino acids: CASSQEPAGARSYNEQFF. CDR3 coding DNA: TGCGCCAGCAGCCAAGAACCAGCGGGCGCCCGCTCCTACAATGAGCAGTTCTTC.

This clonotype was counted between two and nine times. The junction shows a germline mismatch at one end, possibly a read error. J is TRBJ2-5 and V is TRBV7-9; D is ambiguous. CDR1 SEHNR and CDR2 FQNEAQ come from the germline V gene (reference sequence). The length of the CDR3 is 12 residues. CDR3 region: CAGSLIRETQYF. CDR3 DNA: TGTGCCGGCAGCTTAATTAGGGAGACCCAGTACTTC.

Notes on this clonotype: The junction departs from the called germline gene at one end, perhaps through a read error. The chain joins TRBV20-1 to TRBJ2-2; D gene uncertain. This CDR3 region has 12 residues. Germline assignment: CDR1 DFQATT and CDR2 SNEGSKA (reference sequence). CDR3 in amino acids: CSARDPPGQLFF. CDR3 bases: TGCAGTGCTAGAGATCCCCCCGGGCAGCTGTTTTTT.

This clonotype was detected ten times or more. A junction boundary mismatches the germline segment, possibly from a read error. This chain joins TRBV5-5 and TRBJ1-4; possibly TRBD1 for D (5 bases). The CDR3 extends over 17 amino acids. Germline V CDR1 and CDR2: SGHKS, YYEKEE (reference sequence). CDR3: CASSSQGLTATNEKLFF. The DNA for the CDR3 is TGCGCCAGCAGCTCCCAGGGTCTTACAGCAACTAATGAAAAACTGTTTTTT.

This clonotype showed up many times. The chain uses TRBV19 and TRBJ1-2, with 9 bases matching TRBD1. The CDR3 spans 14 residues. After removal of 5 bases from V and 4 bases from J, the junction contained 5 bases not matched to a gene. Germline CDR1 and CDR2: LNHDA and SQIVND (reference sequence). In DNA form, the CDR3 reads TGTGCCAGTAGTCCCGGGACAGGGCGCTATGGCTACACCTTC. This gives the protein CASSPGTGRYGYTF.

This clonotype was detected ten times or more. The V gene is TRBV7-2, the J gene TRBJ2-1; TRBD1 is a possible D gene (5 bases). CDR1 SGHTA and CDR2 FQGNSA come from the germline V gene. Trimming shortened V by 9 bases and J by 4 bases, and 16 bases separated the two germline ends. The CDR3 sequence is 14 residues long. In DNA form, the CDR3 reads TGTGCCAGTAAGGGGCCCCTACCTTACAATGAGCAGTTCTTC. Protein sequence: CASKGPLPYNEQFF.

Remarks on this clonotype: This likely traces to a read error, being one base from a far larger clone. This chain uses TRBV11-3 with TRBJ1-1; D uncertain. The germline V gene has CDR1 SGHNT and CDR2 YENEEA. The CDR3 is 13 residues long. Trimming pared 8 bases from V and 6 bases from J, leaving 16 bases between. CDR3 sequence: CASCSQSWAEAFF. The CDR3 coding sequence is TGTGCCAGCTGCTCACAGTCCTGGGCTGAAGCTTTCTTT.

This clonotype was detected ten times or more. V is TRBV14 and J is TRBJ1-6, with D possibly matching TRBD1 (6 bases). The CDR3 loop spans 11 amino acids. The V end lost 1 base, the J end lost 18 bases, and 10 bases lay between the germline ends. In germline, CDR1 is SGHDN, CDR2 FVKESK. The CDR3: CASSQGQGTHF. Written as DNA, the CDR3 is TGTGCCAGCAGCCAAGGGCAGGGGACCCACTTT.

This clonotype was observed many times. V gene TRBV7-2 combines with J gene TRBJ1-5, with 8 nucleotides matching TRBD1. Germline CDR1 and CDR2: SGHTA and FQGNSA. With 5 bases clipped from V and 6 bases from J, the junction kept 9 bases outside the gene matches. The CDR3 runs 15 residues. The CDR3 region is CASSVRTGMTQPQHF. The DNA of the CDR3 is TGTGCCAGCAGCGTTCGGACAGGGATGACTCAGCCCCAGCATTTT. Using reference TRBV7-2 and TRBJ1-5 for the parts outside the CDR3, the full variable domain is GAGVSQSPSNKVTEKGKDVELRCDPISGHTALYWYRQSLGQGLEFLIYFQGNSAPDKSGLPSDRFSAERTGGSVSTLTIQRTQQEDSAVYLCASSVRTGMTQPQHFGDGTRLSIL.